A selection of T cell receptor beta chains follows, all from one sample in a study of T cells after posttransplantation cyclophosphamide. Assay: immunoSEQ multiplex PCR; the TCRdb copy retains only in-frame clones and omits some. The repertoire holds about 28,000 clones, with around 86% as singletons. The sample was PBMCs. The receptors here all came from a man in his forties or fifties. CDR3s include the opening cysteine and the closing phenylalanine or tryptophan. D genes are given only for firm matches. Expanded clones get a size class; other rows say once, few or many, or leave the size out.

abundance	v_gene	d_gene	j_gene	CDR3aa	CDR3nt
.	TRBV5-4	TRBD1	TRBJ2-5	CASRTGGEWETQYF	TGTGCCAGCAGGACAGGGGGGGAGTGGGAGACCCAGTACTTC
.	TRBV4-2	.	TRBJ2-7	CASSQVRGSAYEQYF	TGTGCCAGCAGCCAAGTAAGGGGCAGTGCCTACGAGCAGTACTTC
.	TRBV6-5	.	TRBJ1-5	CASSYSGGMGNQPQHF	TGTGCCAGCAGTTACTCGGGGGGTATGGGCAATCAGCCCCAGCATTTT
.	TRBV27	TRBD2	TRBJ2-1	CASSSSGDYNEQFF	TGTGCCAGCAGTTCTAGCGGGGACTACAATGAGCAGTTCTTC
medium-sized	TRBV14	TRBD1	TRBJ1-1	CASSDRDSTEAFF	TGTGCCAGCAGCGACAGGGACAGCACTGAAGCTTTCTTT
.	TRBV13	.	TRBJ1-2	CASSFLTSGLPLIYGYTF	TGTGCCAGCAGTTTTTTAACTTCGGGGTTACCTCTTATCTATGGCTACACCTTC
few	TRBV19	TRBD1	TRBJ1-1	CASSGRDRGGTEAFF	TGTGCCAGTAGTGGAAGGGACAGGGGAGGGACTGAAGCTTTCTTT
once	TRBV28	.	TRBJ2-2	CASSLLGFDLRPSTGLANTGELFF	TGTGCCAGCAGTTTATTAGGTTTTGACCTCCGACCCTCCACAGGGCTGGCCAATACCGGGGAGCTGTTTTTT
.	TRBV25-1	TRBD2	TRBJ2-3	CASSSGLAGFGDTQYF	TGTGCCAGCAGTTCCGGACTAGCGGGATTTGGAGATACGCAGTATTTT
.	TRBV11-3	.	TRBJ2-3	CASSFLGASTDTQYF	TGTGCCAGCAGCTTTTTGGGAGCTAGCACAGATACGCAGTATTTT
.	TRBV11-2	.	TRBJ1-4	CASSLGAGATLAEKLFF	TGTGCCAGCAGCTTAGGTGCAGGGGCTACTCTAGCAGAAAAACTGTTTTTT
.	TRBV15	.	TRBJ1-2	CATSREKEVGYGYTF	TGTGCCACCAGCAGAGAAAAGGAGGTCGGCTATGGCTACACCTTC
.	TRBV7-2	.	TRBJ2-7	CASSLDRALYEQYF	TGTGCCAGCAGCTTAGACAGGGCACTCTACGAGCAGTACTTC
.	TRBV4-3	.	TRBJ2-2	CASSQVSAGNGELFF	TGCGCCAGCAGCCAAGTCTCTGCGGGTAACGGGGAGCTGTTTTTT
.	TRBV14	.	TRBJ2-1	CASSQQGGSYNEQFF	TGTGCCAGCAGCCAACAAGGGGGCTCCTACAATGAGCAGTTCTTC
.	TRBV18	.	TRBJ2-1	CASSPSLTDSQFF	TGTGCCAGCTCACCAAGTTTAACCGACTCCCAGTTCTTC
.	TRBV7-9	.	TRBJ2-1	CASSIGTNEQFF	TGTGCCAGCAGCATTGGGACTAATGAGCAGTTCTTC
.	TRBV5-1	.	TRBJ2-7	CASSLGGGEQYF	TGCGCCAGCAGCTTAGGGGGGGGCGAGCAGTACTTC
.	TRBV28	.	TRBJ1-4	CASSTQGGRKLFF	TGTGCCAGCAGTACGCAGGGTGGGCGAAAACTGTTTTTT
.	TRBV28	TRBD1	TRBJ2-7	CASSLALTGSRYEQYF	TGTGCCAGCAGTTTAGCCCTGACAGGGAGTAGGTACGAGCAGTACTTC
.	TRBV6-1	TRBD1	TRBJ1-5	CASRRDRNQPQHF	TGTGCCAGCAGAAGGGACAGGAATCAGCCCCAGCATTTT
.	TRBV19	.	TRBJ1-1	CASSGGMNTEAFF	TGTGCCAGTAGTGGGGGCATGAACACTGAAGCTTTCTTT
.	TRBV6-5	.	TRBJ1-1	CASSPGYTEAFF	TGTGCCAGCTCACCGGGATACACTGAAGCTTTCTTT
.	TRBV7-9	TRBD1	TRBJ1-1	CASRSTGDHTEAFF	TGTGCCAGCAGATCTACAGGGGATCACACTGAAGCTTTCTTT
.	TRBV5-1	TRBD1	TRBJ2-2	CASGIDRVGYAGELFF	TGCGCCAGCGGCATTGACAGGGTTGGCTACGCCGGGGAGCTGTTTTTT
.	TRBV9	TRBD2	TRBJ2-3	CASSVMSGRDTQYF	TGTGCCAGCAGCGTCATGAGCGGGAGAGATACGCAGTATTTT
.	TRBV5-5	.	TRBJ1-2	CASSPGGGGYGYTF	TGTGCCAGCAGCCCGGGCGGCGGGGGCTATGGCTACACCTTC
.	TRBV4-1	TRBD1	TRBJ1-1	CASSPSHRGYEAFF	TGCGCCAGCAGCCCATCTCACAGGGGATATGAAGCTTTCTTT
.	TRBV30	.	TRBJ1-2	CAWSVPPGGYTF	TGTGCCTGGAGTGTACCTCCCGGGGGCTACACCTTC
.	TRBV6-5	.	TRBJ2-5	CASSQNQETQYF	TGTGCCAGCTCTCAGAACCAAGAGACCCAGTACTTC
.	TRBV7-8	.	TRBJ2-5	CASSLEPPGNLRETQYF	TGTGCCAGCAGCTTAGAACCCCCGGGGAACTTGAGGGAGACCCAGTACTTC
few	TRBV9	.	TRBJ2-5	CASSGDRETQYF	TGTGCCAGCAGCGGCGATCGAGAGACCCAGTACTTC
once	TRBV5-5	.	TRBJ1-4	CASSLLGQPRSINEKLFF	TGTGCCAGCAGCTTGTTAGGACAGCCCCGGTCGATTAATGAAAAACTGTTTTTT
once	TRBV4-2	.	TRBJ1-5	CASSQDYHNNQPQHF	TGTGCCAGCAGCCAAGATTACCACAACAATCAGCCCCAGCATTTT
.	TRBV19	.	TRBJ1-2	CASSLNRGEVGYTF	TGTGCCAGTAGTCTTAACCGGGGTGAGGTGGGCTACACCTTC
.	TRBV6-5	TRBD1	TRBJ2-7	CASSTGGYEQYF	TGTGCCAGCAGTACAGGGGGTTACGAGCAGTACTTC
.	TRBV7-8	.	TRBJ2-3	CASSLRRGSTDTQYF	TGTGCCAGCAGCCTCCGTCGGGGAAGCACAGATACGCAGTATTTT
.	TRBV7-2	TRBD2	TRBJ2-7	CASSLAALAGSYEQYF	TGTGCCAGCAGCTTAGCGGCACTAGCGGGGTCCTACGAGCAGTACTTC